These 17 T cell receptor beta chains share one sample of origin, sequenced in a study of long-term antiretroviral therapy in people with HIV. A v3.0 immunoSEQ assay was performed at survey level. Here immunoSEQ multiplex PCR was the method, and the copy in TCRdb shows in-frame clones only, minus some. This sample has tens of thousands of clones, with over 90% found just once. The sequencing used unsorted PBMCs, collected 7.6 years after starting antiretroviral therapy. These receptors came from a middle-aged woman with HIV.

This chain joins TRBV19 and TRBJ1-2; 7 nucleotides agree with TRBD1. Germline values: CDR1 LNHDA, CDR2 SQIVND (reference sequence). The CDR3 has 13 residues. Trimming took 10 bases from V and 4 from J; bases not matched to a gene: 9. CDR3: CAIRDSDTYGYTF. DNA of the CDR3: TGTGCCATCCGGGACAGTGACACCTATGGCTACACCTTC.

This chain links TRBV20-1 with TRBJ1-1; D remains ambiguous. This CDR3 spans 11 amino acids. Germline CDR1 reads DFQATT; CDR2 reads SNEGSKA (reference sequence). The V end lost 1 base, the J end lost 10 bases, and 10 bases lay between the germline ends. Here the CDR3 DNA reads TGCAGTGCTAGAGGGCCCCCAGGAGCTTTCTTT. Amino acid sequence: CSARGPPGAFF.

The V gene is TRBV30, the J gene TRBJ2-3, with D unclear. The V and J ends lost 4 bases and 6 bases respectively, with 17 bases between them. Per germline, CDR1 GTSNPN and CDR2 SVGIG (reference sequence). This CDR3 contains 14 residues. The CDR3, as DNA: TGTGCCTGGACCAAAGTGGTGGCCTGGGATACGCAGTATTTT. Translation gives CAWTKVVAWDTQYF.

Turning to this clone: Because the CDR3's place on the DNA is in doubt, the DNA is left out and the CDR3 is given as listed by TCRdb. V is TRBV12-2 and J is TRBJ1-5; TRBD1 reflects the table's D call only, with no check against the DNA. TRBV12-2 is a pseudogene segment. Inclusive of both ends, the CDR3 amounts to 17 amino acids. This CDR3 is CASRLVGTGNSNQPQHF.

This sequence joins TRBV5-1 and TRBJ1-1, with TRBD1 identical over 8 bases. The V gene end was trimmed by 8 bases and the J gene end by 1 base; junction bases not matched to a gene: 4. The CDR3 loop spans 13 amino acids. CDR1 is SGHRS and CDR2 is YFSETQ in the germline V gene. The CDR3 DNA follows: TGCGCCAGTCTCGGGACAGGGAACACTGAAGCTTTCTTT. This encodes CASLGTGNTEAFF.

The chain carries TRBV7-9 and TRBJ2-3; D not certain. The CDR3 is 14 residues long. Trimming pared 0 bases from V and 5 bases from J, leaving 9 bases between. Germline CDR1 is SEHNR and CDR2 is FQNEAQ (reference sequence). The CDR3 bases are TGTGCCAGCAGCTTAGCGAAAGTTGTAGATACGCAGTATTTT. The encoded protein is CASSLAKVVDTQYF.

This clone was detected once. The CDR3 coding sequence is TGTGCCAACATAAGAAAGCCCAGGGGGGCGAACACAGATACGCAGTATTTT. Translation gives CANIRKPRGANTDTQYF. This chain connects TRBV9 to TRBJ2-3; tentative D call: TRBD1 (7 bases). The CDR3 has 17 residues. CDR1 is SGDLS, CDR2 YYNGEE, per germline. Trimming pared 9 bases from V and 2 bases from J, leaving 25 bases between.

The chain is built from TRBV5-1 and TRBJ2-3, with a tentative D call TRBD1 (5 bases). This CDR3 spans 15 amino acids. CDR1 SGHRS and CDR2 YFSETQ come from the germline V gene. Trimming shortened V by 2 bases and J by 5 bases, and 15 bases separated the two germline ends. The CDR3 spells CASSFKGNPLDTQYF. DNA of the CDR3: TGCGCCAGCAGCTTTAAGGGGAACCCCCTAGATACGCAGTATTTT. Based on the CDR3 plus reference TRBV5-1 and TRBJ2-3, the full variable domain is KAGVTQTPRYLIKTRGQQVTLSCSPISGHRSVSWYQQTPGQGLQFLFEYFSETQRNKGNFPGRFSGRQFSNSRSEMNVSTLELGDSALYLCASSFKGNPLDTQYFGPGTRLTVL.

This clone was found a few times. The rearrangement uses TRBV4-3 and TRBJ1-1, with D maybe TRBD1 (5 bases). V lost 4 bases and J 0 bases, leaving 15 bases between the germline ends. The CDR3 consists of 16 residues. The germline V gene has CDR1 LGHNA and CDR2 YSLEER. CDR3 bases: TGCGCCAGCAGCCCTCGTGGTGGGGGGTTGAACACTGAAGCTTTCTTT. Protein: CASSPRGGGLNTEAFF.

J is TRBJ1-5 and V is TRBV5-6; 8 nucleotides match TRBD1. The CDR3 is made up of 16 amino acids. Germline CDR1 is SGHDT and CDR2 is YYEEEE. Germline trimming cut 4 bases from V and 2 bases from J; bases unmatched to any gene: 8. As DNA, the CDR3 is TGTGCCAGCAGCCAGCGCGACAGGGGCGGCAATCAGCCCCAGCATTTT. Its translation: CASSQRDRGGNQPQHF. Filled out from reference TRBV5-6 and TRBJ1-5, the complete variable domain reads DAGVTQSPTHLIKTRGQQVTLRCSPKSGHDTVSWYQQALGQGPQFIFQYYEEEERQRGNFPDRFSGHQFPNYSSELNVNALLLGDSALYLCASSQRDRGGNQPQHFGDGTRLSIL.

The V and J genes are TRBV4-1 and TRBJ1-2; 7 bases map to TRBD1. In germline, CDR1 is MGHRA, CDR2 YSYEKL. The CDR3 contains 17 residues. J was trimmed by 0 bases and V by 0 bases; bases with no gene match: 7. The DNA for the CDR3 is TGCGCCAGCAGCCAAGATTTTCGCCAGGGGGCTAACTATGGCTACACCTTC. Protein product: CASSQDFRQGANYGYTF.

CDR3 region: CASTFGGGTPDYGYTF. The CDR3 nucleotides are TGTGCCAGCACCTTTGGTGGGGGTACTCCTGACTATGGCTACACCTTC. The chain has TRBV5-4 and TRBJ1-2; the D gene is possibly TRBD1 (5 bases). There are 16 residues in the CDR3. Germline assignment: CDR1 SGHNT and CDR2 YYREEE (reference sequence). The V end lost 6 bases, the J end lost 3 bases, and 21 bases lay between the germline ends.

V gene TRBV5-1 combines with J gene TRBJ1-3, with D uncertain. The V gene lost 0 bases and the J gene lost 2 bases, with 3 bases spanning the gap. This CDR3 region has 13 residues. CDR1 and CDR2 from the germline V gene are SGHRS and YFSETQ. CDR3 residues: CASSLDAGNTIYF. CDR3 sequence (DNA): TGCGCCAGCAGCTTGGATGCTGGAAACACCATATATTTT.

This rearrangement joins TRBV7-8 to TRBJ2-7; 8 bases are shared with TRBD2. Germline values: CDR1 SGHVS, CDR2 FQNEAQ. J was trimmed by 1 base and V by 10 bases; bases with no gene match: 6. This CDR3 contains 13 residues. The CDR3 DNA reads TGTGCCACGGGGGTAGCGGGGTCCTACGAGCAGTACTTC. It yields the protein CATGVAGSYEQYF.

This chain connects TRBV9 to TRBJ2-5; the match to TRBD2 covers 9 bases. The CDR3 consists of 14 residues. V shed 0 bases and J 4 bases; nucleotides not matched to a gene: 1. CDR1 is SGDLS, CDR2 YYNGEE, per germline. The CDR3 coding sequence is TGTGCCAGCAGCGTAGCTAGCGGGGCAGAGACCCAGTACTTC. As protein: CASSVASGAETQYF.

The rearrangement uses TRBV30 and TRBJ1-2, with a weak D call TRBD1 (5 bases). Between the trimmed V and J ends, which lost 0 bases and 11 bases, there was a span of 10 bases. This CDR3 is built from 11 residues. Germline assignment: CDR1 GTSNPN and CDR2 SVGIG (reference sequence). CDR3: CAWSVGQAYTF. CDR3 coding DNA: TGTGCCTGGAGTGTGGGGCAGGCTTACACCTTC.

J is TRBJ1-5 and V is TRBV30, with D unresolved. The CDR3 is 14 residues long. Germline loops: CDR1 GTSNPN, CDR2 SVGIG (reference sequence). V dropped 5 bases and J dropped 3 bases, with 14 bases sitting between them. CDR3 sequence reads: CAWSTLESNQPQHF. As DNA, the CDR3 is TGTGCCTGGTCCACGCTGGAGTCCAATCAGCCCCAGCATTTT. Full variable domain (outside the CDR3, taken from reference TRBV30 and TRBJ1-5): SQTIHQWPATLVQPVGSPLSLECTVEGTSNPNLYWYRQAAGRGLQLLFYSVGIGQISSEVPQNLSASRPQDRQFILSSKKLLLSDSGFYLCAWSTLESNQPQHFGDGTRLSIL.